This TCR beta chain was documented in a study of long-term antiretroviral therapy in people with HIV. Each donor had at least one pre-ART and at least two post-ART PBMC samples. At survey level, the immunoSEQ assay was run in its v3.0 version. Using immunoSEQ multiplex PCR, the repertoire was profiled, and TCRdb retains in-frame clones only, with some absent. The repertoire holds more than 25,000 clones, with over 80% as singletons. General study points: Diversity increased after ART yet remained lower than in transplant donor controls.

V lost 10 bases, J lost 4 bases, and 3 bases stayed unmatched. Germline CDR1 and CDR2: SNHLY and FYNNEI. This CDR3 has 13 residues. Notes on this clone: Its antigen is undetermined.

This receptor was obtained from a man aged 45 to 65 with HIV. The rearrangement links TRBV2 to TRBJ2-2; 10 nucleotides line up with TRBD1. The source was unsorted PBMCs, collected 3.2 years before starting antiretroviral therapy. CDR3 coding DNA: TGTGCCAACCGACAGGGGGCCACCGGGGAGCTGTTTTTT. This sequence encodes CANRQGATGELFF.